This T cell receptor beta chain was recorded in a study of response to subunit inactivated influenza vaccine. Study results and caveats: Few new T cells, the authors suggested, are recruited by each seasonal influenza vaccination.

This clonotype was recorded a few times. Its target is not known. MiXCR, run by TCRdb on the RT-PCR reads, gives a single entry per CDR3 protein. The sample has over 800,000 distinct CDR3 sequences; less than 25% are singletons. This clonotype originated in a man between 45 and 60 years old who received an inactivated influenza vaccine. The sequences come from PBMCs from blood, collected around 5 days after vaccination.

The DNA for the CDR3 is TGTGCCAGCAGTTTAGGGGCGGGACAGTTTCTAGAGCAGTACTTC. It is translated as CASSLGAGQFLEQYF. The chain combines TRBV27 with TRBJ2-7, with D perhaps matching TRBD1 (7 bases). The CDR3 is made up of 15 amino acids. The germline V and J ends were trimmed by 2 bases and 7 bases, with 18 bases remaining between them. CDR1 MNHEY and CDR2 SMNVEV come from the germline V gene (reference sequence).